This is a list of T cell receptor beta chains from one sample in a study of brain T cells in children with intractable seizures. Using immunoSEQ multiplex PCR, the repertoire was profiled, and TCRdb retains in-frame clones only, with some absent. The data hold 70,000 to 85,000 clones, with approximately 89% observed a single time. Sequenced here: peripheral blood, sampled at surgery. Source of these receptors: a girl aged 2-9 years with Rasmussen encephalitis and intractable seizures. CDR3s include the opening cysteine and the closing phenylalanine or tryptophan. D genes are given only for firm matches. Only part of the rows carry a size: once, few, many, or a class if the clone is expanded.

d_call j_call v_call clone_size cdr3_nt cdr3_aa
- TRBJ1-5 TRBV5-4 - TGTGCCAGCAGCCAGAAAGACCCTAGCAATCAGCCCCAGCATTTT CASSQKDPSNQPQHF
- TRBJ2-7 TRBV11-2 - TGTGCCAGCAGCTTAGCCAGCGGCCTCTACGAGCAGTACTTC CASSLASGLYEQYF
- TRBJ2-7 TRBV29-1 - TGCAGCGTTATACCGACAGAAACCTACGAGCAGTACTTC CSVIPTETYEQYF
TRBD1 TRBJ2-1 TRBV6-5 - TGTGCCAGCCGAAAACAGGGGTTTTACAATGAGCAGTTCTTC CASRKQGFYNEQFF
- TRBJ2-5 TRBV4-1 - TGCGCCAGCAGCCAAGAGGCAGGGAGTGTCCAAGAGACCCAGTACTTC CASSQEAGSVQETQYF
TRBD2 TRBJ2-7 TRBV5-1 - TGCGCCAGCAGCCATGCTTTGACTAGCGTGACCTACGAGCAGTACTTC CASSHALTSVTYEQYF
- TRBJ2-7 TRBV19 - TGTGCCACCTCACCGACAGGTTTCTACGAGCAGTACTTC CATSPTGFYEQYF
- TRBJ2-7 TRBV12-3/TRBV12-4 - TGTGCCAGCAGTTTTGAGGCATTCTACGAGCAGTACTTC CASSFEAFYEQYF
- TRBJ2-5 TRBV19 - TGTGCCAGTAGTATGACAGTACGGGAGACCCAGTACTTC CASSMTVRETQYF
- TRBJ2-7 TRBV7-9 many TGTGCCAGCAGCGACCGACAGCTTTACGAGCAGTACTTC CASSDRQLYEQYF
- TRBJ2-7 TRBV4-1 - TGCGCCAGCAGCCAAGTCACGGGGCCGAGGACGGGCGAGCAGTACTTC CASSQVTGPRTGEQYF
- TRBJ2-6 TRBV29-1 - TGCAGCGTTGTGGGGCAGGTATCTGGGGCCAACGTCCTGACTTTC CSVVGQVSGANVLTF
- TRBJ1-2 TRBV5-6 - TGTGCCAGCAGCTTGGATGTGGGGCGAAACTATGGCTACACCTTC CASSLDVGRNYGYTF
- TRBJ2-2 TRBV4-1 - TGCGCCAGCACCCTCGTTGCTAGTTCCGGGGAGCTGTTTTTT CASTLVASSGELFF
- TRBJ2-7 TRBV14 - TGTGCCAGCAGCCAAGATTTCGACGAGCAGTACTTC CASSQDFDEQYF
- TRBJ1-3 TRBV27 - TGTGCCAGCAGCCGGGGAAGCTCTGGAAACACCATATATTTT CASSRGSSGNTIYF
- TRBJ1-1 TRBV18 - TGTGCCAGCTCACCATCTTCAGGGCGCTATGTGAACACTGAAGCTTTCTTT CASSPSSGRYVNTEAFF
- TRBJ1-5 TRBV30 - TGTGCCTGGAGTGAACAGCCCCAGCATTTT CAWSEQPQHF
TRBD2 TRBJ2-1 TRBV4-1 - TGCGCCAGCAGCCAAGTGAGCAGCGGGAGGGCCAACAATGAGCAGTTCTTC CASSQVSSGRANNEQFF
- TRBJ2-7 TRBV4-1 - TGCGCCAGCGAACGGGACTCCGACTGTGAGCAGTACTTC CASERDSDCEQYF
- TRBJ2-7 TRBV5-1 - TGCGCCAGCAGCCCGGGGTATTCCCACGAGCAGTACTTC CASSPGYSHEQYF
- TRBJ2-1 TRBV7-9 - TGTGCCAGCAGCTTAGGAGGGAAGCAGTTCTTC CASSLGGKQFF
TRBD1 TRBJ1-2 TRBV9 - TGTGCCAGCAGCGCCGGGACAGGGGCCTTCTATGGCTACACCTTC CASSAGTGAFYGYTF
- TRBJ2-3 TRBV12-3/TRBV12-4 - TGTGCCAGCACCCCACATGAAGGTACGCAGTATTTT CASTPHEGTQYF
- TRBJ1-1 TRBV5-1 once TGCGCCAGCAGCATGAGCTGGACCACTGAAGCTTTCTTT CASSMSWTTEAFF
TRBD1 TRBJ2-7 TRBV13 - TGTGCCAGCAGCTATCGGACAGGTTTGGGCGAGCAGTACTTC CASSYRTGLGEQYF
- TRBJ1-2 TRBV7-9 - TGTGCCAGCAGCCACCGGGTTTCTGATGGCTACACCTTC CASSHRVSDGYTF